The 13 T cell receptor beta chains below all came from one sample that was sequenced in a study of cytomegalovirus exposure and HLA in healthy donors. Assay: immunoSEQ multiplex PCR; the TCRdb copy retains only in-frame clones and omits some. Altogether approximately 71,000 clones are present, approximately 91% being singletons, with the ten largest covering roughly 3.1%. Material: PBMCs. The receptors shown here come from a man between 18 and 29 years old in good health and CMV-seronegative.

This clone was seen just once. The CDR3: CASTPRGGSTYEQYF. The CDR3 DNA follows: TGTGCCAGCACCCCACGGGGCGGGAGCACGTACGAGCAGTACTTC. The V call is TRBV27, the J call TRBJ2-7; 7 nucleotides align to TRBD2. The V gene's germline CDR1 is MNHEY and CDR2 SMNVEV (reference sequence). Losses at the gene ends were 7 bases for V and 4 bases for J; bases not matched to a gene: 13. The CDR3 spans 15 residues.

CDR3 residues: CASSRDGATNEKLFF. CDR3 DNA sequence: TGTGCCAGCAGTCGAGACGGGGCAACTAATGAAAAACTGTTTTTT. The gene calls are TRBV7-2 and TRBJ1-4, with no clear D. Per the germline V gene, CDR1 is SGHTA and CDR2 is FQGNSA. V was pared by 6 bases and J by 0 bases, with 11 bases between. CDR3 size: 15 residues.

As for this clone: At the DNA level, this CDR3 is encoded by other sequences in the same sample as well. The genes are TRBV5-1 and TRBJ2-5; 10 nucleotides agree with TRBD1. Unmatched junction bases numbered 6, after V lost 4 bases and J lost 3 bases. In germline, CDR1 is SGHRS, CDR2 YFSETQ. There are 15 residues in the CDR3. CDR3 sequence reads: CASSTGQGVEETQYF. CDR3 DNA: TGCGCCAGCAGCACCGGACAGGGGGTTGAAGAGACCCAGTACTTC.

This clone was seen a handful of times. This chain uses TRBV6-1 with TRBJ2-3, with a tentative D call TRBD2 (5 bases). The V gene lost 4 bases and the J gene lost 4 bases, with 15 bases spanning the gap. The CDR3 consists of 15 residues. CDR1 is MNHNS, CDR2 SASEGT, per germline. CDR3 DNA sequence: TGTGCCAGCAGTGTAGGACCCGAGGGAGCAGATACGCAGTATTTT. Amino acids: CASSVGPEGADTQYF.

The rearrangement links TRBV5-1 to TRBJ2-3, with TRBD1 as a possible D gene (6 bases). Looked up from germline, CDR1 is SGHRS and CDR2 is YFSETQ. This CDR3 is built from 14 residues. V shed 4 bases and J shed 4 bases, with 13 bases lying between them. The CDR3 region is CASSVTQGPDTQYF. The CDR3 coding sequence is TGCGCCAGCAGCGTGACACAGGGCCCAGATACGCAGTATTTT.

This chain connects TRBV28 to TRBJ2-7; perhaps TRBD2 as D (6 bases). This CDR3 region has 13 residues. The V gene's germline CDR1 is MDHEN and CDR2 SYDVKM. V gave up 8 bases and J gave up 3 bases, with 14 bases separating them. CDR3 in amino acids: CASRTGTFYEQYF. Written as DNA, the CDR3 is TGTGCCAGCCGGACCGGGACTTTCTACGAGCAGTACTTC.

V gene TRBV19 combines with J gene TRBJ2-3, with 8 bases matching TRBD1. The CDR3 spans 13 residues. CDR1 is LNHDA and CDR2 is SQIVND in the germline V gene (reference sequence). The ends lost 10 bases at V and 3 bases at J; junction bases unmatched: 6. The CDR3 nucleotides read TGTGCCACTACCAGGGGGCAGACAGATACGCAGTATTTT. As protein: CATTRGQTDTQYF.

The rearrangement uses TRBV7-9 and TRBJ1-1; maybe TRBD1 (5 bases). The V end was cut by 7 bases, the J end by 3 bases, with 6 bases between. Germline V gene data show CDR1 as SEHNR and CDR2 as FQNEAQ (reference sequence). The CDR3 has 11 residues. CDR3 in DNA: TGTGCCAGCATAGGGGACACTGAAGCTTTCTTT. Its protein product is CASIGDTEAFF.

Remarks on this clone: Compared with germline, one end of the junction differs, possibly owing to a read error. The rearrangement uses TRBV6-1 and TRBJ1-3; D is unresolved. Germline V lookup: CDR1 MNHNS, CDR2 SASEGT. The CDR3 is 16 residues long. CDR3 nucleotides: TGTGCCAGCAGGGAAGCTGCCACTCTAACTGGAAACACCATATATTTT. Its translation: CASREAATLTGNTIYF.

The J gene is TRBJ2-7, the V gene TRBV27; 9 nucleotides agree with TRBD2. The germline V gene encodes CDR1 MNHEY and CDR2 SMNVEV (reference sequence). The CDR3 has 15 amino acids. J was trimmed by 0 bases and V by 4 bases; bases with no gene match: 4. This CDR3 reads CASSSLAGRSYEQYF. The CDR3 DNA sequence: TGTGCCAGCAGTTCGCTAGCGGGACGCTCCTACGAGCAGTACTTC.

The chain carries TRBV28 and TRBJ1-1; 7 bases agree with TRBD1. The CDR3 length is 13 residues. CDR1 is MDHEN, CDR2 SYDVKM, per germline. Unmatched junction bases numbered 5, after V lost 5 bases and J lost 5 bases. CDR3 sequence: CASSDRVLTEAFF. The CDR3 DNA follows: TGTGCCAGCAGTGACAGGGTTTTGACTGAAGCTTTCTTT.

The DNA of the CDR3 is TGTGCCTGGAGGGGGGGGGCGTACACTGAAGCTTTCTTT. Its translation: CAWRGGAYTEAFF. The chain combines TRBV30 with TRBJ1-1, with D possibly TRBD1 on 6 matching bases. CDR1 is GTSNPN, CDR2 SVGIG, per germline (reference sequence). V was shortened by 3 bases and J by 3 bases, with 11 bases between the two germline ends. This CDR3 has 13 residues.

The V and J genes are TRBV5-1 and TRBJ2-7; a weak D match, TRBD1 (6 bases). This CDR3 has 14 amino acids. Germline CDR1 and CDR2: SGHRS and YFSETQ. V dropped 4 bases and J dropped 5 bases, with 16 bases sitting between them. The CDR3 spells CASSMQGHIDEQYF. Here the CDR3 DNA reads TGCGCCAGCAGCATGCAGGGACATATCGACGAGCAGTACTTC.